A selection of T cell receptor beta chains follows, all from one sample in a study of neurological immune-mediated disorders. TCRdb fed the 5' RACE reads into MiXCR, producing one record per CDR3 protein. The data contain over 45,000 distinct CDR3 sequences, just under 6% of them seen just once; the ten biggest clones take up 1.3% to 1.5%. Sample: CD4+ T cells from blood. The source is a woman younger than 30 with multiple sclerosis. Each CDR3 is given with its conserved first and last residue. The D gene is left open where the match is weak. Expanded clones get a size class; other rows say once, few or many, or leave the size out.

clone size | J gene | V gene | D gene | CDR3 DNA | CDR3 protein
many | TRBJ2-7 | TRBV5-1 | . | TGCGCCAGCAGCTTCTCTGCAGGGGCCTACGAGCAGTACTTC | CASSFSAGAYEQYF
many | TRBJ1-3 | TRBV29-1 | . | TGCAGCGTTGTTATCGGACACAGCTCTGGAAACACCATATATTTT | CSVVIGHSSGNTIYF
many | TRBJ2-3 | TRBV20-1 | TRBD2 | TGCAGTGCTCCTCGGTCAGCGGGAGAAGATACGCAGTATTTT | CSAPRSAGEDTQYF
many | TRBJ2-5 | TRBV4-2 | TRBD2 | TGTGCCAGCAGCCAAGATGCAGCGGGGAAGTACCAAGAGACCCAGTACTTC | CASSQDAAGKYQETQYF
many | TRBJ2-5 | TRBV7-2 | TRBD2 | TGTGCCAGCAGCGAAGATAAACCGGGACTACCCAAAGAGACCCAGTACTTC | CASSEDKPGLPKETQYF
many | TRBJ2-1 | TRBV20-1 | . | TGCAGTGCGTCGGACGCAGGGGGGTCGCTAAACAATGAGCAGTTCTTC | CSASDAGGSLNNEQFF
. | TRBJ1-1 | TRBV12-3/TRBV12-4 | . | TGTGCCAGCAGGTTACAGGGAAAGAGCACTGAAGCTTTCTTT | CASRLQGKSTEAFF
many | TRBJ1-1 | TRBV20-1 | . | TGCAGTGCTAGAGATGGCGGCGGGACGTACACTGAAGCTTTCTTT | CSARDGGGTYTEAFF
many | TRBJ1-6 | TRBV3-1 | TRBD1 | TGTGCCAGCAGCCAAGGAATGGACAGGGATAATTCACCCCTCCACTTT | CASSQGMDRDNSPLHF
many | TRBJ1-2 | TRBV7-9 | TRBD1 | TGTGCCAGCAGCCTTTCGGGAGGGACAGGCCATGGCTACACCTTC | CASSLSGGTGHGYTF